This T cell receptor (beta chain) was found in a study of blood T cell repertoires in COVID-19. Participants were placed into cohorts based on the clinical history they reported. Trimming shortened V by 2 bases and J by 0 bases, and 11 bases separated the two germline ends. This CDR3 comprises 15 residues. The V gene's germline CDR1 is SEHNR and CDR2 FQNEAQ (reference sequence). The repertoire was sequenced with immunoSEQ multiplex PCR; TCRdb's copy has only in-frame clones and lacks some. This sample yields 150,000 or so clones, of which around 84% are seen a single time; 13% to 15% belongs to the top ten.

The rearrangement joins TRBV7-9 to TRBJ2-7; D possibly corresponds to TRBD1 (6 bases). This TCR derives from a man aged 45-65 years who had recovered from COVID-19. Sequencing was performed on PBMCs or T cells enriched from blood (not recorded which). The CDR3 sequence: CASSLSGTHSYEQYF. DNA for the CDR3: TGTGCCAGCAGCTTATCCGGGACACACTCCTACGAGCAGTACTTC.